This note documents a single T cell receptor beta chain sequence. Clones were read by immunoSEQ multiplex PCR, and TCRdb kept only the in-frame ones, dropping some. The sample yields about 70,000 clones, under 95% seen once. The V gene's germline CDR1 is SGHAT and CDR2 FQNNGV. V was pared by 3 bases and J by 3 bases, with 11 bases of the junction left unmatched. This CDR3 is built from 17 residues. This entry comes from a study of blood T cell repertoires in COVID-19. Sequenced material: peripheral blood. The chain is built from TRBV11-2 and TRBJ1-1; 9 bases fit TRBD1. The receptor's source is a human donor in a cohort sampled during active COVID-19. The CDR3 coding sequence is TGTGCCAGCAGCTTGTGGACAGGGGTCGATGTGGACACTGAAGCTTTCTTT. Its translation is CASSLWTGVDVDTEAFF.